The 29 T cell receptor beta chains in this list originate from one sample, sequenced in a study of CD8 T cells in ankylosing spondylitis. Each CDR3 protein is one row after TCRdb ran MiXCR on the 5' RACE reads. The table has 250,000 to 300,000 distinct CDR3 sequences, 15% to 20% seen once; the top ten hold roughly 8%. Sequenced: blood, either unsorted or a sorted T cell fraction (not recorded which). The receptors were gathered from a male donor with ankylosing spondylitis or in good health (not recorded which).

Only a few counts were recorded for this clonotype. The chain has TRBV12-3 or TRBV12-4 and TRBJ1-5; weak D call: TRBD1 (6 bases). V gave up 1 base and J gave up 9 bases, with 16 bases separating them. The CDR3 is 15 amino acids. The CDR3 DNA is TGTGCCAGCAGTTTAGATGGTATCGGGACAAGGCCCCAGCATTTT. It is translated as CASSLDGIGTRPQHF.

This clonotype was found a few times. The V gene is TRBV5-1, the J gene TRBJ2-1, with 10 bases fitting TRBD1. Trimming took 3 bases from V and 7 from J; bases not matched to a gene: 7. Per the germline V gene, CDR1 is SGHRS and CDR2 is YFSETQ. The CDR3 extends over 15 amino acids. The CDR3 reads CASSSLRGQGNEQFF. In nucleotides, the CDR3 is TGCGCCAGCAGCTCCCTCAGGGGACAGGGGAATGAGCAGTTCTTC.

In its sample, this clonotype was seen a few times. V and J are TRBV29-1 and TRBJ2-1, with D perhaps being TRBD1 or TRBD2 (5 bases each). V dropped 6 bases and J dropped 8 bases, with 20 bases sitting between them. Germline V gives CDR1 SQVTM, CDR2 ANQGSEA. There are 14 residues in the CDR3. CDR3 sequence (DNA): TGCAGCGTGCCCCGTAGGGACCAAGGGGATGAGCAGTTCTTC. Translating it yields CSVPRRDQGDEQFF.

The chain combines TRBV2 with TRBJ2-5; 7 bases are shared with TRBD1. The CDR3 runs 15 residues. V lost 5 bases, J lost 1 base, and 7 bases stayed unmatched. Per germline, CDR1 SNHLY and CDR2 FYNNEI. The CDR3 sequence is CASSLSGGRQETQYF. The CDR3 bases are TGTGCCAGCAGTCTCTCAGGGGGACGCCAAGAGACCCAGTACTTC.

This chain joins TRBV6-1 and TRBJ2-7; a possible D gene is TRBD1 (5 bases). Trimming took 6 bases from V and 3 from J, leaving 15 bases between them. This CDR3 is built from 14 residues. CDR1 is MNHNS, CDR2 SASEGT, per germline. This chain's CDR3 is CASSRTDSLYEQYV. CDR3 DNA sequence: TGTGCCAGCAGCCGCACTGACAGCCTCTACGAGCAGTACGTC.

The chain recombines TRBV12-3 or TRBV12-4 with TRBJ2-1, with D hard to call. This CDR3 is 12 amino acids long. V gave up 6 bases and J gave up 10 bases, with 13 bases separating them. The CDR3 DNA sequence: TGTGCCAGCAGCCGAGCTTTTGAAGAGCAGTTCTTC. Amino acids: CASSRAFEEQFF.

This clonotype was observed a few times. The J gene is TRBJ2-3, the V gene TRBV12-3 or TRBV12-4; 8 bases line up with TRBD2. The CDR3 consists of 15 residues. The J segment lost 3 bases and the V segment lost 5 bases, leaving 7 bases of the junction unmatched. The CDR3 DNA is TGTGCCAGCAGTGTTAGGACTAGCTTAACAGATACGCAGTATTTT. It translates to CASSVRTSLTDTQYF.

This clonotype was seen repeatedly, ten times or more. The rearrangement joins TRBV6-1 to TRBJ2-3, with unresolved D. CDR3 size: 15 residues. The germline V gene encodes CDR1 MNHNS and CDR2 SASEGT. The V end was cut by 7 bases, the J end by 0 bases, with 14 bases between. The CDR3 loop reads CASNRAPSSTDTQYF. The CDR3 region has the DNA TGTGCCAGCAACCGGGCCCCCTCTAGCACAGATACGCAGTATTTT.

CDR3 sequence reads: CASSPEGGITDTQYF. For the CDR3, the DNA is TGCGCCAGCAGCCCGGAAGGTGGGATCACAGATACGCAGTATTTT. The chain carries TRBV5-1 and TRBJ2-3; D uncertain. This CDR3 is built from 15 residues. From germline, CDR1 is SGHRS and CDR2 YFSETQ. The V and J ends lost 4 bases and 2 bases respectively, with 14 bases between them.

V gene TRBV6-1 combines with J gene TRBJ1-5, with a possible D match to TRBD1 (5 bases). This CDR3 comprises 15 residues. The V end was cut by 6 bases, the J end by 1 base, with 13 bases between. Germline CDR1 MNHNS, CDR2 SASEGT. The chain's CDR3 is CASRSGTASNQPQHF. In nucleotides, the CDR3 is TGTGCCAGCAGATCCGGGACGGCAAGCAATCAGCCCCAGCATTTT.

The chain couples TRBV5-1 to TRBJ2-2; possibly TRBD1 for D (6 bases). The CDR3 covers 15 residues. V dropped 5 bases and J dropped 4 bases, with 15 bases sitting between them. Germline V CDR1 and CDR2: SGHRS, YFSETQ. The CDR3, as DNA: TGCGCCAGCAGGCGACAGGCCGGCGTCACCGGGGAGCTGTTTTTT. It translates to CASRRQAGVTGELFF. Combining the CDR3 with reference TRBV5-1 and TRBJ2-2 gives the whole variable domain KAGVTQTPRYLIKTRGQQVTLSCSPISGHRSVSWYQQTPGQGLQFLFEYFSETQRNKGNFPGRFSGRQFSNSRSEMNVSTLELGDSALYLCASRRQAGVTGELFFGEGSRLTVL.

The chain has TRBV14 and TRBJ2-3, with 9 positions matching TRBD1. In germline, CDR1 is SGHDN, CDR2 FVKESK. Trimming at V came to 5 bases and at J to 1 base, leaving 1 base not matched to a gene. There are 14 residues in the CDR3. The CDR3 DNA is TGTGCCAGCAGCAGGACAGGGGGCACAGATACGCAGTATTTT. As protein: CASSRTGGTDTQYF.

The rearrangement links TRBV2 to TRBJ1-1; 10 positions match TRBD1. CDR1 and CDR2 from the germline V gene are SNHLY and FYNNEI. This CDR3 has 13 amino acids. Germline trimming cut 8 bases from V and 4 bases from J; bases unmatched to any gene: 4. CDR3 protein: CASPRDRGTEAFF. CDR3 sequence (DNA): TGTGCCAGCCCACGGGACAGGGGCACTGAAGCTTTCTTT.

The chain uses TRBV30 and TRBJ1-2; D is undetermined. Looked up from germline, CDR1 is GTSNPN and CDR2 is SVGIG (reference sequence). This CDR3 has 13 amino acids. The V gene lost 1 base and the J gene lost 6 bases, with 12 bases spanning the gap. The CDR3 here is CAWSDWGRDGYTF. For the CDR3, the DNA is TGTGCCTGGAGTGACTGGGGTCGGGATGGCTACACCTTC.

The rearrangement uses TRBV2 and TRBJ2-3, with D uncertain. Germline loops: CDR1 SNHLY, CDR2 FYNNEI. The CDR3 loop spans 13 amino acids. Trimming cost V 11 bases and J 0 bases, with 12 bases left between them. The CDR3 nucleotides read TGTGCCTCCGCGGAAACTAGCACAGATACGCAGTATTTT. The encoded protein is CASAETSTDTQYF.

This clonotype was seen more than once but under ten times. The gene calls are TRBV5-1 and TRBJ2-3; D not certain. The CDR3 is made up of 13 amino acids. V dropped 5 bases and J dropped 0 bases, with 7 bases sitting between them. Germline CDR1 is SGHRS and CDR2 is YFSETQ. CDR3 nucleotides: TGCGCCAGCAGATCGATTAGCACAGATACGCAGTATTTT. Its translation: CASRSISTDTQYF.

The V gene is TRBV5-1, the J gene TRBJ1-1; perhaps TRBD1 as D (5 bases). CDR3 length equals 14 residues. The germline gives CDR1 SGHRS, CDR2 YFSETQ. V lost 0 bases, J lost 4 bases, and 10 bases lay in between. The CDR3 here is CASSLAGKGTEAFF. The CDR3 DNA is TGCGCCAGCAGCTTGGCAGGGAAGGGCACTGAAGCTTTCTTT. Full variable domain (remainder filled in from reference TRBV5-1 and TRBJ1-1): KAGVTQTPRYLIKTRGQQVTLSCSPISGHRSVSWYQQTPGQGLQFLFEYFSETQRNKGNFPGRFSGRQFSNSRSEMNVSTLELGDSALYLCASSLAGKGTEAFFGQGTRLTVV.

This clonotype has just a few counts. This rearrangement joins TRBV7-2 to TRBJ2-5; D not certain. Germline V CDR1 and CDR2: SGHTA, FQGNSA. The CDR3 runs 12 residues. Trimming took 4 bases from V and 5 from J, leaving 8 bases between them. CDR3 nucleotides: TGTGCCAGCAGCTCACCCCTGGAGACCCAGTACTTC. This gives the protein CASSSPLETQYF.

This clonotype has only a few counts. The rearrangement joins TRBV12-3 or TRBV12-4 to TRBJ2-5; TRBD1 aligns across 7 bases. The CDR3 contains 12 residues. The ends lost 5 bases at V and 4 bases at J; junction bases unmatched: 1. CDR3 in amino acids: CASSHRGETQYF. The CDR3 nucleotides are TGTGCCAGCAGTCACAGGGGAGAGACCCAGTACTTC.

This clonotype has only a few counts. The V gene is TRBV29-1, the J gene TRBJ2-1; D is perhaps TRBD2 (5 bases). Germline CDR1 SQVTM, CDR2 ANQGSEA. V was shortened by 4 bases and J by 3 bases, with 7 bases between the two germline ends. This CDR3 is built from 12 residues. The CDR3 bases are TGCAGCGTTGCGGGGATCTACAATGAGCAGTTCTTC. Its translation: CSVAGIYNEQFF.

The chain couples TRBV12-3 or TRBV12-4 to TRBJ2-5; perhaps D is TRBD1 or TRBD2 (7 bases each). The ends were cut back, 5 bases at V and 7 bases at J, with 23 bases in the middle. The CDR3 consists of 16 residues. The DNA of the CDR3 is TGTGCCAGCAGTCGCCGACAGGGAGGGGGGTCGGGGACCCAGTACTTC. Protein product: CASSRRQGGGSGTQYF.

This chain uses TRBV7-2 with TRBJ2-5, with 7 bases that match TRBD1. Trimming at V came to 4 bases and at J to 2 bases, leaving 1 base not matched to a gene. In germline, CDR1 is SGHTA, CDR2 FQGNSA. CDR3 length: 13 amino acids. CDR3 region: CASSSQGQETQYF. The CDR3 bases are TGTGCCAGCAGCTCACAGGGGCAAGAGACCCAGTACTTC. Combining the CDR3 with reference TRBV7-2 and TRBJ2-5 gives the whole variable domain GAGVSQSPSNKVTEKGKDVELRCDPISGHTALYWYRQSLGQGLEFLIYFQGNSAPDKSGLPSDRFSAERTGGSVSTLTIQRTQQEDSAVYLCASSSQGQETQYFGPGTRLLVL.

This clonotype has a handful of counts. This sequence joins TRBV10-3 and TRBJ1-2, with D perhaps matching TRBD1 (6 bases). The CDR3 totals 16 residues. CDR1 ENHRY and CDR2 SYGVKD come from the germline V gene. V dropped 4 bases and J dropped 0 bases, with 15 bases sitting between them. The CDR3 bases are TGTGCCATCAGTGGGGATCAGACAGGTCCTAACTATGGCTACACCTTC. Amino acids: CAISGDQTGPNYGYTF.

The chain carries TRBV12-3 or TRBV12-4 and TRBJ1-5, with 7 nucleotides matching TRBD1. The CDR3 spans 13 residues. V lost 6 bases to trimming and J lost 6 bases; unmatched junction nucleotides: 5. The CDR3 region has the DNA TGTGCCAGCAGCATGACAGGGACTCAGCCCCAGCATTTT. It translates to CASSMTGTQPQHF.

This clonotype has more than one count but fewer than ten. V is TRBV20-1 and J is TRBJ2-3; D gene ambiguous. The CDR3 runs 16 residues. V was shortened by 3 bases and J by 2 bases, with 18 bases between the two germline ends. Germline V gene sequence: CDR1 DFQATT, CDR2 SNEGSKA (reference sequence). CDR3 bases: TGCAGTGCTAGCGGATTTGGGTCGGAGACCACAGATACGCAGTATTTT. It specifies CSASGFGSETTDTQYF.

The genes are TRBV18 and TRBJ2-2; D is ambiguous. Germline assignment: CDR1 KGHSH and CDR2 LQKENI. V was cut by 3 bases and J by 5 bases, with 7 bases left in between. The CDR3 has 13 residues. CDR3 coding DNA: TGTGCCAGCTCACCCCAGTGGACCGGGGAGCTGTTTTTT. Amino acid sequence: CASSPQWTGELFF.

This clonotype came up a few times. This sequence joins TRBV21-1 and TRBJ2-3; the table's TRBD2 call for D was not verified on the DNA. TRBV21-1 is reported as a pseudogene. The CDR3 spans 16 residues. In DNA, the CDR3 is TGTGCCAGCAGCAGTGGACTAGCGGGAGCAACAGATACGCAGTATTTT. It encodes CASSSGLAGATDTQYF.

In its sample, this clonotype was seen many times. At one end the junction does not follow the germline gene, possibly because of a read error. V usage is TRBV7-3 and J usage is TRBJ2-3; the match to TRBD2 covers 14 bases. Germline CDR1 reads SGHTA; CDR2 reads FQGTGA. This CDR3 is 16 amino acids long. CDR3 amino acids: CASSSGLAGGTDTQYF. The CDR3 nucleotides read TGCGCCAGCAGCTCGGGACTAGCGGGAGGCACAGATACGCAGTATTTT.

The chain recombines TRBV11-2 with TRBJ1-6; a possible D gene is TRBD1 (5 bases). The CDR3 length is 17 residues. Germline V CDR1 and CDR2: SGHAT, FQNNGV. Trimming removed 2 bases at V and 4 bases at J, with 15 bases between. CDR3 coding DNA: TGTGCCAGCAGCTTAAGTCCGACAGAGACTTATAATTCACCCCTCCACTTT. Residues: CASSLSPTETYNSPLHF.